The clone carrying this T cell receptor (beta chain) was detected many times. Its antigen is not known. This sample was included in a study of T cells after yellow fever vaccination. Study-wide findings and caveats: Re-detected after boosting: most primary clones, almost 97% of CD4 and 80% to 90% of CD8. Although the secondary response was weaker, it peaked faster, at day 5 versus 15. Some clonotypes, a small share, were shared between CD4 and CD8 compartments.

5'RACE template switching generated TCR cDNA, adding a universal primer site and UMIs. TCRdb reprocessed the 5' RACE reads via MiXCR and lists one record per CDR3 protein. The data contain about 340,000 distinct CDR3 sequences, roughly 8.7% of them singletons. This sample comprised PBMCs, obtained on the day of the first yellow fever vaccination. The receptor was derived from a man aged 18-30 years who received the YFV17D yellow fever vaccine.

CDR3 in DNA: TGTGCCAGCAGCGACAGGGGGAATGAAAAACTGTTTTTT. This sequence encodes CASSDRGNEKLFF. The rearrangement joins TRBV4-2 to TRBJ1-4, with 9 bases matching TRBD1. Germline V lookup: CDR1 LGHNA, CDR2 YNFKEQ. This CDR3 comprises 13 residues. Trimming at V came to 5 bases and at J to 5 bases, leaving 0 bases not matched to a gene.